Shown below are 2 T cell receptor beta chains from a single sample sequenced in a study of patients and donors after allogeneic stem cell transplantation. TCRdb re-derived calls from the RT-PCR reads in MiXCR, one entry per CDR3 protein. The table shows under 200,000 distinct CDR3 sequences, with 30% occurring only once. The sample comprised blood, either unsorted or a sorted T cell fraction (not recorded which). These receptors all come from a human donor who was either an allogeneic HSCT recipient or a stem cell or donor lymphocyte infusion donor (not recorded which). It is not recorded whose cells these are; they may come from a transplant donor.

The chain employs TRBV15 and TRBJ2-1; D ambiguous. Trimming removed 3 bases from V and 12 bases from J, with 15 bases in between. This CDR3 is 13 amino acids long. Germline V lookup: CDR1 LNHNV, CDR2 YYDKDF (reference sequence). CDR3 nucleotide sequence: TGTGCCACCAGCAGCCTGTCGCGGACCTGGCAGTTCTTC. Translated, it gives CATSSLSRTWQFF.

This clonotype was detected only a few times. The V and J genes are TRBV6-5 and TRBJ2-7; perhaps TRBD1 as D (7 bases). The CDR3 loop spans 15 amino acids. The germline gives CDR1 MNHEY, CDR2 SVGAGI. Between the trimmed V and J ends, which lost 7 bases and 3 bases, there was a span of 19 bases. The CDR3 sequence: CASNPGGTEYYEQYF. The CDR3 DNA follows: TGTGCCAGCAACCCTGGAGGGACAGAGTACTACGAGCAGTACTTC.